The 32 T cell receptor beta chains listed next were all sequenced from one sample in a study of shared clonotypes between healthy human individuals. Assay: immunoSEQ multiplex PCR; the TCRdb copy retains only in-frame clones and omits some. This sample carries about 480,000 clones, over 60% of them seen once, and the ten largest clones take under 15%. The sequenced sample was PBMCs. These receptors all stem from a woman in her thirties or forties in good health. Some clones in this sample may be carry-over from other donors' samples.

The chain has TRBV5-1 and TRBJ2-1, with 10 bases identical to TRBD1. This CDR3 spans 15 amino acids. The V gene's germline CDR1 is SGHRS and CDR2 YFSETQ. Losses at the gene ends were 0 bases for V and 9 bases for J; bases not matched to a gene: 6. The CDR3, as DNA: TGCGCCAGCAGCTTGGGGGACAGGGGTTATGGTGAGCAGTTCTTC. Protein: CASSLGDRGYGEQFF. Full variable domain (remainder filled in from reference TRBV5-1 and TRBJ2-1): KAGVTQTPRYLIKTRGQQVTLSCSPISGHRSVSWYQQTPGQGLQFLFEYFSETQRNKGNFPGRFSGRQFSNSRSEMNVSTLELGDSALYLCASSLGDRGYGEQFFGPGTRLTVL.

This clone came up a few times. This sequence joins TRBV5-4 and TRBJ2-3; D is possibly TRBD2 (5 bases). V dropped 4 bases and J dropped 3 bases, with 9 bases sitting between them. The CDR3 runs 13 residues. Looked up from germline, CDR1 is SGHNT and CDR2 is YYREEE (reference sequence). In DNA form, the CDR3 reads TGTGCCAGCAGCGCGGGTGCAACAGATACGCAGTATTTT. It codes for CASSAGATDTQYF.

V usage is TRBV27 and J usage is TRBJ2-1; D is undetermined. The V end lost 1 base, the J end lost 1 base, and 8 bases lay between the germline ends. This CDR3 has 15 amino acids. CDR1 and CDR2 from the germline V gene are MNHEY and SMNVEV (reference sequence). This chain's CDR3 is CASSLLAASYNEQFF. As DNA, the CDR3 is TGTGCCAGCAGTTTATTGGCGGCATCCTACAATGAGCAGTTCTTC.

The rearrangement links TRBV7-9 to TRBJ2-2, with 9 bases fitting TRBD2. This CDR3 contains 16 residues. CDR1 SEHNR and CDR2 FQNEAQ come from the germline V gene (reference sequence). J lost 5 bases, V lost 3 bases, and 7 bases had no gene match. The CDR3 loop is CASSFQTTSGTGELFF. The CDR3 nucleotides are TGTGCCAGCAGCTTCCAGACCACTAGCGGGACCGGGGAGCTGTTTTTT.

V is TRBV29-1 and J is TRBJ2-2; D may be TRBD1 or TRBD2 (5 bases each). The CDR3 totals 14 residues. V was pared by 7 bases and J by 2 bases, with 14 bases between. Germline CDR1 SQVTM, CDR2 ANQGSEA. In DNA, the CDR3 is TGCAGCGGGAGCCGGGACGTCAACACCGGGGAGCTGTTTTTT. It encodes CSGSRDVNTGELFF.

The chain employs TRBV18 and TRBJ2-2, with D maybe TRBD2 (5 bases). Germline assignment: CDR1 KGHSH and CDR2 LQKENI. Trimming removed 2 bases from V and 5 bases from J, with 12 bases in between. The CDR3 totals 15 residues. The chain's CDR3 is CASSPSGLNTGELFF. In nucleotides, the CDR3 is TGTGCCAGCTCACCATCCGGACTTAATACCGGGGAGCTGTTTTTT.

The CDR3: CASSEVRTGYSGANVLTF. CDR3 DNA: TGTGCCAGCAGTGAAGTCAGGACAGGTTACTCTGGGGCCAACGTCCTGACTTTC. J is TRBJ2-6 and V is TRBV2; TRBD1 agrees at 7 bases. This CDR3 spans 18 amino acids. The V and J ends lost 1 base and 0 bases, in that order; junction bases with no gene match: 6. Germline V gene sequence: CDR1 SNHLY, CDR2 FYNNEI. Combining the CDR3 with reference TRBV2 and TRBJ2-6 gives the whole variable domain EPEVTQTPSHQVTQMGQEVILRCVPISNHLYFYWYRQILGQKVEFLVSFYNNEISEKSEIFDDQFSVERPDGSNFTLKIRSTKLEDSAMYFCASSEVRTGYSGANVLTFGAGSRLTVL.

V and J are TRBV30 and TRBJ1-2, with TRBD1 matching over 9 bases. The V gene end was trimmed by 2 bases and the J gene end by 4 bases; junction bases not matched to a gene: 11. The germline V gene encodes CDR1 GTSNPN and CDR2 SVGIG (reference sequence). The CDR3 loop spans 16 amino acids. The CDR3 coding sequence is TGTGCCTGGAGTAAGGGACAGGGAAGGGCAAGCTATGGCTACACCTTC. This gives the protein CAWSKGQGRASYGYTF.

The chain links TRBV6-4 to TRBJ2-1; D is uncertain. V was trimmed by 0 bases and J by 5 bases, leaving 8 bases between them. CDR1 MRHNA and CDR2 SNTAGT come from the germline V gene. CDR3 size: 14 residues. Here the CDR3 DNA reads TGTGCCAGCAGTGACTCTATGGAGCACAATGAGCAGTTCTTC. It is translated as CASSDSMEHNEQFF.

Here the CDR3 DNA reads TGTGCCAGCAGCTTAAGTCTCACTGATACGCAGTATTTT. This codes for CASSLSLTDTQYF. The rearrangement links TRBV7-3 to TRBJ2-3; D gene unclear. Germline loops: CDR1 SGHTA, CDR2 FQGTGA. The V end lost 1 base, the J end lost 6 bases, and 8 bases lay between the germline ends. CDR3 size: 13 residues.

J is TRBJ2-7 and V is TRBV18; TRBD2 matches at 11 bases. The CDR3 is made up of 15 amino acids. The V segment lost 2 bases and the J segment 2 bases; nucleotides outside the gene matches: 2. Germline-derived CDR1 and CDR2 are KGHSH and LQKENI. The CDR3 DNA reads TGTGCCAGCTCACCAGGGACTAGCGGCCCCTACGAGCAGTACTTC. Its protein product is CASSPGTSGPYEQYF.

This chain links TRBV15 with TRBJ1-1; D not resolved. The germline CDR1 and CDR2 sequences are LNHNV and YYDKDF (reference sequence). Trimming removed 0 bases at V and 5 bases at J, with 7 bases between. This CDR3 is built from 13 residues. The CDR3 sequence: CATSRDLMTEAFF. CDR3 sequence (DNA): TGTGCCACCAGCAGAGATTTGATGACTGAAGCTTTCTTT. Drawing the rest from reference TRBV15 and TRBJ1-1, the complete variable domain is DAMVIQNPRYQVTQFGKPVTLSCSQTLNHNVMYWYQQKSSQAPKLLFHYYDKDFNNEADTPDNFQSRRPNTSFCFLDIRSPGLGDTAMYLCATSRDLMTEAFFGQGTRLTVV.

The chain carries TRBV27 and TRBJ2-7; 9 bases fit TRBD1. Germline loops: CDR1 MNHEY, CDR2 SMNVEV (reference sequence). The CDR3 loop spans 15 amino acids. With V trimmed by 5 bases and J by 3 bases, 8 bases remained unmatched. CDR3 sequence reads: CASSLSGDRDYEQYF. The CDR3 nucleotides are TGTGCCAGCAGTCTCTCCGGGGACAGGGACTACGAGCAGTACTTC.

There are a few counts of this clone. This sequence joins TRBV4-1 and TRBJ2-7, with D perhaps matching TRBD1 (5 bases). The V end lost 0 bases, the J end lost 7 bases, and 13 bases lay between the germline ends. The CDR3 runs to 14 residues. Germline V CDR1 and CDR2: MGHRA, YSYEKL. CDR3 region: CASSQDRDRGEQYF. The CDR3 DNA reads TGCGCCAGCAGCCAAGACAGGGATCGTGGAGAGCAGTACTTC.

The CDR3 spells CASSLHSNTEAFF. The CDR3 DNA sequence: TGTGCCAGCAGCTTACACTCCAACACTGAAGCTTTCTTT. This chain connects TRBV11-2 to TRBJ1-1; no definite D call. The germline V and J ends were trimmed by 2 bases and 2 bases, with 6 bases remaining between them. The CDR3 covers 13 residues. In germline, CDR1 is SGHAT, CDR2 FQNNGV.

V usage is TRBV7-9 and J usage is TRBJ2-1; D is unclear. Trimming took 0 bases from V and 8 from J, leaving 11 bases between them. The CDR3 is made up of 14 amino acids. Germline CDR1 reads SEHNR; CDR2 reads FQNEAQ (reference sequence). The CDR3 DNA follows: TGTGCCAGCAGCTTAGCGTCCACAAACCATGAGCAGTTCTTC. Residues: CASSLASTNHEQFF.

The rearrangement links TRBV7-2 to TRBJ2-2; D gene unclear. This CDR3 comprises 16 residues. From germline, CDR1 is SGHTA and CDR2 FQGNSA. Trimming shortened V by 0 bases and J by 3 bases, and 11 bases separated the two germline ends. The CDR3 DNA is TGTGCCAGCAGCTTAGCGTTCCTCTTAGACACCGGGGAGCTGTTTTTT. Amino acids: CASSLAFLLDTGELFF. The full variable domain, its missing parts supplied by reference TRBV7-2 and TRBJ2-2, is GAGVSQSPSNKVTEKGKDVELRCDPISGHTALYWYRQSLGQGLEFLIYFQGNSAPDKSGLPSDRFSAERTGGSVSTLTIQRTQQEDSAVYLCASSLAFLLDTGELFFGEGSRLTVL.

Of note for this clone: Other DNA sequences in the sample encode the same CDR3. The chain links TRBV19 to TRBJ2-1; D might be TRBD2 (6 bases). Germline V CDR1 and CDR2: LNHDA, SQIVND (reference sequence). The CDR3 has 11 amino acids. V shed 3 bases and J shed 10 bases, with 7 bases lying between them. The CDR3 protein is CASSIGGEQFF. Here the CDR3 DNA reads TGTGCCAGTAGTATTGGGGGGGAGCAGTTCTTC.

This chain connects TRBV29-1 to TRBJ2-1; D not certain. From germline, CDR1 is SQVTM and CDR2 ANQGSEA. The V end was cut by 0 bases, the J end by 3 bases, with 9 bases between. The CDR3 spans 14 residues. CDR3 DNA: TGCAGCGTTGAAGATCAGCTGATCTACAATGAGCAGTTCTTC. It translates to CSVEDQLIYNEQFF.

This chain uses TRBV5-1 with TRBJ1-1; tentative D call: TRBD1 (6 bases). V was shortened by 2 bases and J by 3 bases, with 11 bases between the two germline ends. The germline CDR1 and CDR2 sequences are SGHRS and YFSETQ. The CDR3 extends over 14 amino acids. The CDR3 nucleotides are TGCGCCAGCAGCTTTCAGGGGTGGCACACTGAAGCTTTCTTT. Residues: CASSFQGWHTEAFF.

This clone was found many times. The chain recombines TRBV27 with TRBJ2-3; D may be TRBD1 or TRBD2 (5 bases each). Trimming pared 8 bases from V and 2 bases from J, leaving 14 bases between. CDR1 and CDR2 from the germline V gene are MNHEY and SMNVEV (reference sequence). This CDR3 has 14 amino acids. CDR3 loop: CASYKGTATDTQYF. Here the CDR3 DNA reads TGTGCCAGCTATAAAGGGACCGCCACAGATACGCAGTATTTT.

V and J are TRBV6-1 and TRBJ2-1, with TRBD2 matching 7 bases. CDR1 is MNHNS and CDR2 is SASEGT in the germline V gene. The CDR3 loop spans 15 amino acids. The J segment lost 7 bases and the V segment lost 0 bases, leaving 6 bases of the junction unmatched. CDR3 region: CASSEAGGPQNEQFF. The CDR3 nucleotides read TGTGCCAGCAGTGAAGCGGGAGGGCCGCAGAATGAGCAGTTCTTC.

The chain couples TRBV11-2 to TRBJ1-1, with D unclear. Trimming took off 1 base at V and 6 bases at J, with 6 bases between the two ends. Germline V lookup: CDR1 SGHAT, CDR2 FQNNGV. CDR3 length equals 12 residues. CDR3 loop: CASSLAGPEAFF. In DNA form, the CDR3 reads TGTGCCAGCAGCTTAGCGGGTCCTGAAGCTTTCTTT.

CDR3: CASTAGTNYNEQFF. CDR3 DNA: TGCGCCAGCACCGCCGGGACAAATTACAATGAGCAGTTCTTC. The chain combines TRBV5-1 with TRBJ2-1; weak D call: TRBD1 (6 bases). Trimming removed 6 bases at V and 4 bases at J, with 14 bases between. Germline V gives CDR1 SGHRS, CDR2 YFSETQ. The CDR3 is made up of 14 amino acids.

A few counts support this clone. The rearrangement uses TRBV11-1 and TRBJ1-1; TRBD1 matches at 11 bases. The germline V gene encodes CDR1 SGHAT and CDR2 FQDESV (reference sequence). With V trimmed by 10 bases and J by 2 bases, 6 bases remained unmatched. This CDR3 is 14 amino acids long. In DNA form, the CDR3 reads TGTGCCACCTGGGACAGGGGGAGTAACACTGAAGCTTTCTTT. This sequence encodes CATWDRGSNTEAFF.

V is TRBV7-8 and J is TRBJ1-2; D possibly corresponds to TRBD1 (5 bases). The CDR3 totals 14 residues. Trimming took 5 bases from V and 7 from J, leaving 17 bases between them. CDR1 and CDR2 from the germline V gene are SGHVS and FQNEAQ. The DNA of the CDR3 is TGTGCCAGCAGCCTGGGGCCGGGGGATCCTGGCTACACCTTC. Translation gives CASSLGPGDPGYTF.

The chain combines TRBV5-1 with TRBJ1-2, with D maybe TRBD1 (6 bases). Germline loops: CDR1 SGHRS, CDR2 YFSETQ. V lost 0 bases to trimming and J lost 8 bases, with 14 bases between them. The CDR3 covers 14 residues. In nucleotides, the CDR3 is TGCGCCAGCAGCTTGGCCGGGAGGGGGAGCGGCTACACCTTC. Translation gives CASSLAGRGSGYTF. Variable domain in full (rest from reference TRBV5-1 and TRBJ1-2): KAGVTQTPRYLIKTRGQQVTLSCSPISGHRSVSWYQQTPGQGLQFLFEYFSETQRNKGNFPGRFSGRQFSNSRSEMNVSTLELGDSALYLCASSLAGRGSGYTFGSGTRLTVV.

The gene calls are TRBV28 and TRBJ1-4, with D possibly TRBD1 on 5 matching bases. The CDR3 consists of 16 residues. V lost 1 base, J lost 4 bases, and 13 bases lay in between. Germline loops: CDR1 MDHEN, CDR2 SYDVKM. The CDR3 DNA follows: TGTGCCAGCAGTTTATTTGCCCGGGACGGTAATGAAAAACTGTTTTTT. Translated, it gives CASSLFARDGNEKLFF.

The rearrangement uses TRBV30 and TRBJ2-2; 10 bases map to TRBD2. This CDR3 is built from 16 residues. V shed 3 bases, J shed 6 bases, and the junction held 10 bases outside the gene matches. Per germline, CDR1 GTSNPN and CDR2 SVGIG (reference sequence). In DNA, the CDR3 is TGTGCCTGGAGCCTGGGTCTAGCGGGAGTCGCCGGGGAGCTGTTTTTT. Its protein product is CAWSLGLAGVAGELFF.

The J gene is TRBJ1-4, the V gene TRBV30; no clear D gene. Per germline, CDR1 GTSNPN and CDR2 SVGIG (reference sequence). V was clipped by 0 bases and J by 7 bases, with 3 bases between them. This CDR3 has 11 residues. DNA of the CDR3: TGTGCCTGGAGTGTGAGTGAAAAACTGTTTTTT. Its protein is CAWSVSEKLFF.

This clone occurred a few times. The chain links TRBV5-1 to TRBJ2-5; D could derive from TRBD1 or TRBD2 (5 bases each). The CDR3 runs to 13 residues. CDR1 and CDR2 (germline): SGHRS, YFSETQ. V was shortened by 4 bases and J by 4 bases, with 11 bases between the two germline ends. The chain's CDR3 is CASSVGPTETQYF. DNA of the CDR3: TGCGCCAGCAGCGTGGGACCTACAGAGACCCAGTACTTC.

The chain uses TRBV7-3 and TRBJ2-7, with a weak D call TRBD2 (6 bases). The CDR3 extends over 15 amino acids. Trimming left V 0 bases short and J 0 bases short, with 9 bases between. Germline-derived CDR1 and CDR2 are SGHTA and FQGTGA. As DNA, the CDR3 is TGTGCCAGCAGCTTAACGGGACTCCTCTCCTACGAGCAGTACTTC. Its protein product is CASSLTGLLSYEQYF.